Shown below are 17 T cell receptor beta chains from a single sample sequenced in a study of OX40 agonist ivuxolimab in advanced cancers. The repertoire was sequenced with immunoSEQ multiplex PCR; TCRdb's copy has only in-frame clones and lacks some. The data show 95,000 to 110,000 clones, 91% seen once. Here the sequenced sample was CD4+ or CD8+ T cells sorted from blood, taken in a trial of the OX40 agonist ivuxolimab. Receptors originate from an adult with an advanced solid tumor such as melanoma, head and neck, liver or kidney cancer.

The chain uses TRBV7-8 and TRBJ2-2; 7 positions match TRBD1. The CDR3 has 14 residues. V gave up 8 bases and J gave up 3 bases; unmatched junction bases: 6. The V gene's germline CDR1 is SGHVS and CDR2 FQNEAQ. The CDR3 DNA reads as TGTGCCAGCTTAGGGGGCACTTACACCGGGGAGCTGTTTTTT. Encoded protein: CASLGGTYTGELFF.

This chain uses TRBV27 with TRBJ2-5, with a weak D call TRBD1 (6 bases). Between the trimmed V and J ends, which lost 5 bases and 7 bases, there was a span of 14 bases. The germline V gene has CDR1 MNHEY and CDR2 SMNVEV (reference sequence). The CDR3 extends over 13 amino acids. This CDR3 is CASSAGAPRTQYF. The CDR3 region has the DNA TGTGCCAGCAGTGCAGGGGCGCCCCGGACCCAGTACTTC.

The genes are TRBV9 and TRBJ1-3; D call uncertain. CDR3 length: 13 amino acids. The V gene lost 0 bases and the J gene lost 5 bases, with 6 bases spanning the gap. CDR1 and CDR2 from the germline V gene are SGDLS and YYNGEE. CDR3 nucleotide sequence: TGTGCCAGCAGCGTAGGTCGAAGAAACACCATATATTTT. It translates to CASSVGRRNTIYF.

The V gene is TRBV28, the J gene TRBJ2-1, with TRBD2 matching over 7 bases. The CDR3 runs to 15 residues. Per the germline V gene, CDR1 is MDHEN and CDR2 is SYDVKM. Unmatched junction bases numbered 4, after V lost 4 bases and J lost 1 base. Written as DNA, the CDR3 is TGTGCCAGCAGTTCCGCGGGAGTGTCCTACAATGAGCAGTTCTTC. Amino acids: CASSSAGVSYNEQFF.

The chain recombines TRBV25-1 with TRBJ2-7; D may be TRBD1 (5 bases). This CDR3 is 12 amino acids long. Trimming took off 3 bases at V and 4 bases at J, with 7 bases between the two ends. In germline, CDR1 is MGHDK, CDR2 SYGVNS. The CDR3 DNA sequence: TGTGCCAGCAGTGACTACAGGTACGAGCAGTACTTC. It specifies CASSDYRYEQYF.

The rearrangement joins TRBV27 to TRBJ2-5; D is unclear. Looked up from germline, CDR1 is MNHEY and CDR2 is SMNVEV (reference sequence). The ends were cut back, 5 bases at V and 1 base at J, with 8 bases in the middle. This CDR3 spans 13 amino acids. CDR3 sequence: CASSRVVQETQYF. CDR3 nucleotides: TGTGCCAGCAGTAGAGTGGTCCAAGAGACCCAGTACTTC.

A remark on this clone: Additional DNA sequences in this sample encode the identical CDR3. This chain joins TRBV19 and TRBJ2-3; 7 bases agree with TRBD2. With V trimmed by 5 bases and J by 3 bases, 2 bases remained unmatched. Germline CDR1 reads LNHDA; CDR2 reads SQIVND (reference sequence). The CDR3 has 13 residues. The CDR3 nucleotides are TGTGCCAGTAGTGGCGGGGGTACAGATACGCAGTATTTT. It yields the protein CASSGGGTDTQYF.

The chain recombines TRBV5-1 with TRBJ1-2; D call uncertain. Per germline, CDR1 SGHRS and CDR2 YFSETQ. V lost 2 bases and J 4 bases, leaving 15 bases between the germline ends. The CDR3 is 15 amino acids. The CDR3 protein is CASSFSGGISYGYTF. The CDR3 coding sequence is TGCGCCAGCAGCTTTTCGGGAGGGATAAGCTATGGCTACACCTTC.

The chain recombines TRBV6-5 with TRBJ2-1; possibly TRBD1 or TRBD2 for D (5 bases each). Trimming cost V 4 bases and J 10 bases, with 14 bases left between them. The CDR3 runs to 13 residues. Germline lookup yields CDR1 MNHEY and CDR2 SVGAGI. CDR3 DNA sequence: TGTGCCAGCAGTTTTCTAGAATGGGACGAGCAGTTCTTC. Translating it yields CASSFLEWDEQFF.

This clone was observed a single time. CDR3 amino acids: CASSQAGTSTNEKLFF. The CDR3 coding sequence is TGCGCCAGCAGCCAGGCAGGGACTTCAACTAATGAAAAACTGTTTTTT. The chain couples TRBV4-1 to TRBJ1-4; tentative D call: TRBD1 (5 bases). The CDR3 extends over 16 amino acids. Germline V gene lookup returns CDR1 MGHRA and CDR2 YSYEKL. V was cut by 3 bases and J by 0 bases, with 11 bases left in between.

This clone was found once. Other DNA sequences within the sample encode an identical CDR3. This chain joins TRBV28 and TRBJ1-5; TRBD1 might be the D (5 bases). The germline gives CDR1 MDHEN, CDR2 SYDVKM. The CDR3 totals 14 residues. Trimming stripped 4 bases from V and 5 bases from J, with 12 bases between. The CDR3 is CASSSGQGDQPQHF. For the CDR3, the DNA is TGTGCCAGCAGTTCGGGTCAGGGAGATCAGCCCCAGCATTTT.

The genes are TRBV27 and TRBJ2-5; possibly TRBD1 for D (6 bases). The germline V gene encodes CDR1 MNHEY and CDR2 SMNVEV (reference sequence). Trimming removed 6 bases from V and 2 bases from J, with 16 bases in between. This CDR3 is 15 amino acids long. The CDR3 DNA is TGTGCCAGCAGCACCGGGACAATTAGACAAGAGACCCAGTACTTC. Encoded protein: CASSTGTIRQETQYF.

This sequence joins TRBV6-6 and TRBJ1-2; D unclear. The germline CDR1 and CDR2 sequences are MNHNY and SVGAGI (reference sequence). The CDR3 is 14 amino acids. Trimming left V 0 bases short and J 6 bases short, with 11 bases between. DNA for the CDR3: TGTGCCAGCAGTTACTCAGGAGGGCGGGATGGCTACACCTTC. Translating it yields CASSYSGGRDGYTF.

This sequence joins TRBV5-1 and TRBJ1-2; D ambiguous. The germline gives CDR1 SGHRS, CDR2 YFSETQ. CDR3 length: 13 amino acids. The V gene lost 0 bases and the J gene lost 4 bases, with 7 bases spanning the gap. This CDR3 reads CASSLVSGYGYTF. The DNA of the CDR3 is TGCGCCAGCAGCTTGGTTTCCGGCTATGGCTACACCTTC.

This clone showed up just once. The CDR3 coding sequence is TGTGCCAGCAGCCAAGGGGCGCCAACTAATGAAAAACTGTTTTTT. This sequence encodes CASSQGAPTNEKLFF. The chain couples TRBV4-2 to TRBJ1-4, with no clear D. Germline assignment: CDR1 LGHNA and CDR2 YNFKEQ. The CDR3 is 15 amino acids. V shed 1 base and J shed 0 bases, with 6 bases lying between them.

The chain employs TRBV9 and TRBJ2-1; tentatively, D is TRBD1 or TRBD2 (5 bases each). In germline, CDR1 is SGDLS, CDR2 YYNGEE. Trimming shortened V by 3 bases and J by 13 bases, and 11 bases separated the two germline ends. The CDR3 has 11 residues. The CDR3 DNA sequence: TGTGCCAGCAGCGCTGCCGGGACCCAGTTCTTC. Translating gives CASSAAGTQFF.

The CDR3 is CASSLLPGQGNTEAFF. In DNA form, the CDR3 reads TGTGCCAGCAGCCTACTCCCGGGACAGGGGAACACTGAAGCTTTCTTT. The chain recombines TRBV28 with TRBJ1-1, with 9 nucleotides matching TRBD1. V gave up 6 bases and J gave up 1 base; unmatched junction bases: 9. The germline V gene has CDR1 MDHEN and CDR2 SYDVKM. The CDR3 extends over 16 amino acids.